The clone carrying this T cell receptor (beta chain) was counted ten times or more. Its matching antigen is unknown. Arm-PCR of CDR3 regions and iRepertoire HTBI primers were used to build TCR beta libraries. From the multiplex PCR reads, TCRdb called clonotypes with MiXCR, one entry per CDR3 protein. The top ten clones hold 25% to 30% of a sample with approximately 350,000 distinct CDR3 sequences, 23% of them seen once. The data belong to a study of regulatory T cells in long-lasting Graves disease. Study-wide findings and caveats: Having few samples may have compromised the accuracy.

Time point indicated: persistent/refractory GD, antithyroid drugs over 5 years with positive TRAb. After RNA was extracted from PBMCs, the TCR library was made from it. CDR3 size: 13 residues. The V gene's germline CDR1 is MDHEN and CDR2 SYDVKM. V lost 4 bases, J lost 8 bases, and 3 bases stayed unmatched. This sequence was found in a woman aged 40 to 55 with Graves disease. Sequenced material: peripheral blood mononuclear cells (PBMCs), taken when the disease was refractory, from a patient treated with antithyroid drugs. The chain recombines TRBV28 with TRBJ1-4; 8 nucleotides match TRBD1. The CDR3 sequence: CASSSGTGEKLFF. The DNA of the CDR3 is TGTGCCAGCAGTTCCGGGACAGGCGAAAAACTGTTTTTT.